The T cell receptor (beta chain) described here comes from a study of cytomegalovirus exposure and HLA in healthy donors (dated by TCRdb to about 2017). For the wider study: An earlier analysis of roughly 500 of the donors reported 250 to 300 Gb of sequence data and about 100 million unique TCR beta sequences from about 200 million T cells. The study used immunosequencing to profile the T cell repertoires of more than 650 subjects and linked those repertoires to cytomegalovirus serostatus. The number of donors typed differed by locus, with roughly 620-630 for A, B, C, DRB1 and DQB1, more than 500 for DQA1, about 610 for DPA1, and 472 for DPB1. The study was designed to test whether signatures of past pathogen exposure could be identified by cataloging public T cell receptors. Donor age, sex, ethnicity and CMV serostatus were compiled together with the repertoire data. The study combined high-throughput TCR immunosequencing, statistical association of individual TCRs with disease status, and machine learning to predict cytomegalovirus infection status. All discovery cohort repertoires had been generated on a single sequencing platform. Besides the first cohort of roughly 660 subjects, a separate validation cohort made up of over 95 different subjects was used. Rather than drawing on any new phenotypic data, the later analysis identified candidate immune exposures from TCR beta sequences and the way those sequences occurred across donors. Of the roughly 410 genotyped donors, roughly 80% were placed in the genetic ancestry cluster associated with self-reported Caucasian donors. Both class I and class II loci were covered by HLA typing, at four-digit resolution. Roughly five DR-DQ haplotypes were treated as single units for association and clustering because of strong linkage in the cohort. In an earlier analysis of roughly 540 of the donors, high-throughput TCR beta sequencing was used to judge whether each TCR beta V gene segment behaved as functional or pseudogenic. Around 320 gigabases of sequencing data and tens of millions of unique TCR sequences were included in an early release covering roughly 600 HLA-typed donors. A later analysis re-analyzed previously published TCR beta repertoires from 660 or so donors and added high-resolution HLA genotyping to study TCR occurrence patterns. A later genetic analysis used genome-wide SNP genotypes for about 55% of the 666 donors, treating that subset as a discovery cohort. Across about 370 genotyped donors of the cohort, an average of about 240,000 unique TCR beta nucleotide sequences per donor were sequenced, and 15% to 20% of those sequences were non-productive.

The receptor library was made with the immunoSEQ multiplex PCR assay. The multiplex PCR relied on a mix of 60 forward primers for TCR Vbeta segments and 13 reverse primers for TCR Jbeta segments. Amplification of the CDR3 region of rearranged TCR beta genes was performed with a multiplex PCR assay on genomic DNA. On the Illumina HiSeq System, the amplified TCR beta libraries were sequenced as 87-base-pair reads. In the authors' own workflow: In a later analysis, some 80 million unique TCR beta chains were counted across the 650 to 700 repertoires, and approximately 11 million of these chains were shared by at least two donors. To remove PCR and sequencing errors, raw reads were error-corrected and collapsed into unique sequences using a nearest-neighbor algorithm that merged closely related sequences. Alignment of CDR3 sequences to IMGT reference sequences was used to assign V, D and J gene segments. For a sequence to be retained, a match of at least six nucleotides to both a V gene segment and a J gene segment was required. Rearrangements were called productive when the CDR3 lacked stop codons and stayed in frame with V and J; all others were non-productive. Following IMGT convention, CDR3 was defined as the stretch from the second conserved V-encoded cysteine to the conserved J-encoded phenylalanine. Sequences without an unambiguous match to a single V gene segment were excluded from the earlier analysis of approximately 600 of the donors. In an earlier analysis of approximately 590 of the donors, a V segment was called functional when productive rearrangements were above 56.7%, and segregating when the standard deviation between donors exceeded 5%. A statistical classification framework was built for diagnosing cytomegalovirus status from the catalog of TCR beta chain sequences. A later analysis assigned V and J genes by comparing TCR nucleotide sequences with IMGT/GENE-DB human TR gene sequences. In a later analysis, CDR3 sequences and most-parsimonious VDJ recombination scenarios were assigned using the TCRdist pipeline. In a later analysis, every TCR beta chain was defined by the combination of its CDR3 amino acid sequence and its V-gene family, and reads without a unique V-gene family were dropped. To address suspected cross-contamination and a sequencing artifact, a later analysis removed 450 to 700 highly shared, low-generation-probability nucleotide sequences. In a later analysis, a clonal expansion index for each public chain was calculated from normalized within-repertoire ranks of inferred template counts. In a later analysis, generation probabilities were computed using a VDJ recombination model fitted to out-of-frame rearrangements, and the results were checked against IGoR. In a later analysis, hypergeometric tests were used to score TCR-TCR, TCR-HLA and TCR-CMV co-occurrence, with a repertoire-size bias correction applied to TCR pairs. False discovery rates were estimated in a later analysis by permuting HLA or CMV assignments 20 times. In a later analysis, co-occurring TCRs were grouped using DBSCAN, with TCRdist sequence similarity added in when clustering inside HLA-allele-positive subsets. Repertoires with fewer than 30,000 or more than 120,000 public chains were left out of co-occurrence clustering, as were several repertoires with anomalous nucleotide sharing. Drawn from immuneACCESS, this table holds only the in-frame rearrangements with V and J called that TCRdb kept. Clones are partly lost; checked studies trace under half to an unresolved V gene and leave the rest unexplained. D and trimming come from the DNA, and the V and J calls and clone size come from that table. The sample table shows around 190,000 clones, and around 82% are seen once. The ten largest account for 13% to 15% of the sample.

Of note for this clone: There is no known antigen for this receptor. Per-nucleotide qualities are absent, and no much larger clonotype sits a single base away.

CDR3 length: 15 amino acids, cysteine to phenylalanine. The CDR3 DNA has 45 bases and is translated from base 1. V gives up 4 bases and J gives up 5 bases, and the segment between their germline ends measures 14 bases. CDR1 and CDR2 are read off the germline V gene as MGHRA and YSYEKL. What the work shows at the level of the full study, not this receptor alone: Only TCR beta chains were sequenced in this cohort, and the absence of alpha or paired-chain data limited detectable features. Some IMGT-functional V segments, including TRBV6-2 and TRBV6-3, could not be told apart with the 87-base-pair reads, so those segments were excluded. In a later analysis, TCR association rates were found to vary across HLA loci, with the most associated TCRs seen for DRB1 alleles and the fewest for HLA-C alleles. Because HLA typing was unavailable for some donors at each locus, only the typed subset was used in association tests. A few of the identified cytomegalovirus-associated TCR beta chains were confirmed in vitro to be specific for cytomegalovirus antigens. In an earlier analysis of around 600 of the donors, most TCR beta V segments appeared in productive rearrangements about 90% or about 30% of the time, broadly matching IMGT annotations. A further reported finding was that TCR beta sequences accurately predicted the HLA-A and HLA-B alleles for most subjects in the first cohort. In a later genetic analysis, a missense DCLRE1C variant was associated with V-gene and J-gene trimming of TCR beta chains, and the association was replicated in an independent cohort. According to a later analysis, parvovirus B19, influenza, CMV and Epstein-Barr virus appeared linked to several top co-occurrence clusters. In a later analysis, most CMV-associated TCR beta chains were found to appear HLA-restricted, with HLA associations seemingly driven largely by CMV exposure. The classifier was reported to diagnose cytomegalovirus status with high specificity and sensitivity in both the original and validation cohorts. Strong co-occurrence of HLA alleles, especially DR and DQ, made assigning TCR associations to individual alleles difficult. According to the authors, the approach could potentially be generalized to other disease states and immunological phenotypes. The only immune exposure information available for the cohort was CMV serostatus. In a later analysis, HLA-associated TCR beta chains showed more clonal expansion and lower generation probabilities than non-associated chains that were equally common. While some public TCRs were present in many individuals, most TCR sequences turned up only very rarely across donors. Approximately 18 rarely observed V segments, including chromosome 9 orphons, were excluded from the earlier analysis of several hundred of the donors because counts were too low. A later analysis associated 15,000 to 20,000 TCR beta sequences with specific HLA alleles at a false discovery rate of 0.05. A cluster of highly shared sequence variants was judged likely to represent a technical artifact of the sequencing pipeline. The study gave a list of some 150 TCR beta chains associated with cytomegalovirus. Presence/absence analyses assumed roughly uniform sequencing depth across donors, an assumption that may not hold. Linkage disequilibrium might explain the correlated functional status among segregating V segments, but an unknown experimental factor could not be excluded. A later genetic analysis reported fewer N-insertions in productive TCRs among donors in an Asian-associated ancestry cluster than the roughly 620-donor mean.

In total, just over 650 healthy bone marrow donors made up the cohort. Cohort members were all nominally healthy when sampled, although unrecorded immune exposures were likely present. The donor was CMV seropositive and belonged to the group of 250 to 300 seropositive cohort members. A peripheral blood sample was provided by each donor, and peripheral blood mononuclear cells were used for TCR beta sequencing. The Qiagen DNeasy Blood Extraction Kit was used to extract genomic DNA from the blood cell samples. The V and J genes are TRBV4-1 and TRBJ2-2, and the D gene may be TRBD1, 5 bases matching. The sequencing input was PBMCs. The receptor's source is a woman between 25 and 40 years old in good health and CMV-seropositive. The nucleotide sequence is given as TGCGCCAGCAGCCCCCCGAGGACATTGACCGGGGAGCTGTTTTTT. Translation gives CASSPPRTLTGELFF.